This T cell receptor beta chain was obtained from a study of blood T cell repertoires in COVID-19. Study-level background: T cells, B-cell-depleted T cells, or PBMCs supplied cDNA or gDNA.

Participants were aged roughly 18 to 100 years from about two dozen US areas. Categorization into cohorts depended on clinical history that participants reported. In the original workflow: Estimated nucleated cell counts came from reference gene primer amplification. The repertoire was sequenced with immunoSEQ multiplex PCR; TCRdb's copy has only in-frame clones and lacks some. V and J calls and clone size come straight from that table; D and trimming were deduced from the DNA. The table includes 210,000 or so clones, approximately 80% detected once. This TCR came from a woman aged 40-49 years with acute COVID-19. Specimen: PBMCs or T cells enriched from blood (not recorded which).

The CDR3 loop is CASQPGGIWQPQHF. For the CDR3, the DNA is TGTGCCAGCCAGCCGGGGGGGATCTGGCAGCCCCAGCATTTT. The chain uses TRBV6-6 and TRBJ1-5; maybe TRBD1 (5 bases). This CDR3 contains 14 residues. V shed 8 bases and J shed 7 bases, with 18 bases lying between them. Germline V lookup: CDR1 MNHNY, CDR2 SVGAGI (reference sequence).